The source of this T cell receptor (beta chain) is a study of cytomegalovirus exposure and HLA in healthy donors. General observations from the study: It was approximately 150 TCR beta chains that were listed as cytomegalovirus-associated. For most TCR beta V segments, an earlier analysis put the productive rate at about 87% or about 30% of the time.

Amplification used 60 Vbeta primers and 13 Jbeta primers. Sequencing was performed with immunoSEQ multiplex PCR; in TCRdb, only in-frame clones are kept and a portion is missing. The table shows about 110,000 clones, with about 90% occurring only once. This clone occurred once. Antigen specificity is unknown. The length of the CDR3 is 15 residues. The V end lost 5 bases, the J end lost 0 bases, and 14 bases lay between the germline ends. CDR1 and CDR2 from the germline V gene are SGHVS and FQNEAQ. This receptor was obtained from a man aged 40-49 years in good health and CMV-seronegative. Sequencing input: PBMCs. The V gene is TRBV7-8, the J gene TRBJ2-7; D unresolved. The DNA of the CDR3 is TGTGCCAGCAGCGCATACGCAGGTAACTCCTACGAGCAGTACTTC. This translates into CASSAYAGNSYEQYF.